Presented here are 20 T cell receptor beta chains from one specimen sequenced in a study of blood T cell repertoires in COVID-19. Measured with immunoSEQ multiplex PCR; TCRdb has only the in-frame clones, and not every one. The sample consists of hundreds of thousands of clones, approximately 80% of them appearing once. The sequenced material came from peripheral blood. These receptors were collected from a woman in her forties or fifties with active or convalescent COVID-19.

The chain joins TRBV5-6 to TRBJ2-3; no clear D gene. There are 13 residues in the CDR3. Germline-derived CDR1 and CDR2 are SGHDT and YYEEEE. V dropped 0 bases and J dropped 2 bases, with 4 bases sitting between them. CDR3: CASSLVYTDTQYF. The CDR3, as DNA: TGTGCCAGCAGCTTGGTCTACACAGATACGCAGTATTTT.

In its sample, this clone was seen many times. The chain employs TRBV19 and TRBJ1-4; 7 bases fit TRBD1. After removal of 6 bases from V and 0 bases from J, the junction contained 10 bases not matched to a gene. CDR1 and CDR2 from the germline V gene are LNHDA and SQIVND (reference sequence). CDR3 length equals 17 residues. CDR3 sequence (DNA): TGTGCCAGTAGCCGGGACAGACTTAGTCCAACTAATGAAAAACTGTTTTTT. Translation gives CASSRDRLSPTNEKLFF.

The V and J genes are TRBV11-2 and TRBJ1-1; 7 bases align to TRBD1. The CDR3 is 16 residues long. The V gene end was trimmed by 5 bases and the J gene end by 4 bases; junction bases not matched to a gene: 13. Germline V gene data show CDR1 as SGHAT and CDR2 as FQNNGV. The CDR3 sequence: CASSLPMTGLFTEAFF. The CDR3 DNA sequence: TGTGCCAGCAGCCTACCGATGACAGGGCTGTTCACTGAAGCTTTCTTT.

V gene TRBV13 combines with J gene TRBJ2-3; 13 nucleotides align to TRBD2. CDR3 length equals 20 residues. V lost 5 bases and J lost 5; bases outside the gene matches: 19. Germline CDR1 reads PRHDT; CDR2 reads FYEKMQ (reference sequence). The CDR3 protein is CASSRARLAGGRVTRDTQYF. The CDR3 nucleotides read TGTGCCAGCAGCCGAGCCCGACTAGCGGGAGGAAGGGTGACACGAGATACGCAGTATTTT.

This clone was seen just once. This chain uses TRBV20-1 with TRBJ2-7; D possibly corresponds to TRBD1 (6 bases). The V end was cut by 5 bases, the J end by 2 bases, with 7 bases between. The CDR3 has 11 amino acids. Germline V lookup: CDR1 DFQATT, CDR2 SNEGSKA (reference sequence). CDR3 sequence (DNA): TGCAGTGCTGGGGGCCCCTACGAGCAGTACTTC. Its translation: CSAGGPYEQYF.

The gene calls are TRBV28 and TRBJ1-1, with D possibly being TRBD1 (5 bases). CDR3 size: 17 residues. Germline V gene lookup returns CDR1 MDHEN and CDR2 SYDVKM. V gave up 0 bases and J gave up 4 bases, with 18 bases separating them. Here the CDR3 DNA reads TGTGCCAGCAGTTTATGGACAGTAGATAGAGGTGGCACTGAAGCTTTCTTT. Residues: CASSLWTVDRGGTEAFF.

This chain links TRBV10-3 with TRBJ2-7; 7 bases match TRBD2. The CDR3 loop spans 16 amino acids. J was trimmed by 5 bases and V by 2 bases; bases with no gene match: 12. CDR1 is ENHRY, CDR2 SYGVKD, per germline. CDR3 nucleotide sequence: TGTGCCATCAGTGAGGGACTAGGAGGGCCCACTAACGAGCAGTACTTC. This sequence encodes CAISEGLGGPTNEQYF.

The chain combines TRBV28 with TRBJ2-4; D gene ambiguous. Trimming cost V 3 bases and J 4 bases, with 10 bases left between them. The CDR3 has 14 amino acids. Germline CDR1 and CDR2: MDHEN and SYDVKM. CDR3 nucleotide sequence: TGTGCCAGCAGTTTTTCCCCAAATAAAAACATTCAGTACTTC. It specifies CASSFSPNKNIQYF.

The chain combines TRBV28 with TRBJ1-1; D gene unclear. Looked up from germline, CDR1 is MDHEN and CDR2 is SYDVKM. The CDR3 spans 12 residues. With 5 bases removed from V and 8 bases from J, the gap between germline ends came to 12 bases. DNA of the CDR3: TGTGCCAGCAGTCCCGATAACAGAGAAGCTTTCTTT. Translation: CASSPDNREAFF.

This sequence joins TRBV14 and TRBJ2-7, with 11 bases that match TRBD2. V lost 5 bases to trimming and J lost 4 bases; unmatched junction nucleotides: 1. Germline-derived CDR1 and CDR2 are SGHDN and FVKESK. There are 13 residues in the CDR3. The CDR3, as DNA: TGTGCCAGCAGCAGGACTAGCGGGTACGAGCAGTACTTC. Protein: CASSRTSGYEQYF.

This clone is termed medium-sized. The DNA of the CDR3 is TGTGCCAGCAGCGATGCCCAGGACATCCCTATGAGTCTCCAGTACTTC. This codes for CASSDAQDIPMSLQYF. This chain connects TRBV2 to TRBJ2-4, with D maybe TRBD1 (5 bases). The V end lost 6 bases, the J end lost 13 bases, and 28 bases lay between the germline ends. This CDR3 spans 16 amino acids. The V gene's germline CDR1 is SNHLY and CDR2 FYNNEI.

The genes are TRBV28 and TRBJ2-2; 8 bases match TRBD2. The germline gives CDR1 MDHEN, CDR2 SYDVKM. This CDR3 has 19 amino acids. Losses at the gene ends were 4 bases for V and 2 bases for J; bases not matched to a gene: 15. This CDR3 is CASSSPEMTTSANTGELFF. The CDR3 nucleotides are TGTGCCAGCAGTTCCCCGGAAATGACGACTAGCGCCAACACCGGGGAGCTGTTTTTT. Combining the CDR3 with reference TRBV28 and TRBJ2-2 gives the whole variable domain DVKVTQSSRYLVKRTGEKVFLECVQDMDHENMFWYRQDPGLGLRLIYFSYDVKMKEKGDIPEGYSVSREKKERFSLILESASTNQTSMYLCASSSPEMTTSANTGELFFGEGSRLTVL.

This clone was found once. V usage is TRBV2 and J usage is TRBJ1-2; D is unclear. Germline CDR1 SNHLY, CDR2 FYNNEI. V was shortened by 6 bases and J by 6 bases, with 11 bases between the two germline ends. This CDR3 contains 12 residues. The CDR3 DNA sequence: TGTGCCAGCAGGGGTCAGGTCGATGGCTACACCTTC. Its translation: CASRGQVDGYTF.

The chain is built from TRBV5-4 and TRBJ1-1; the match to TRBD1 covers 8 bases. Trimming at V came to 6 bases and at J to 7 bases, leaving 11 bases not matched to a gene. The germline CDR1 and CDR2 sequences are SGHNT and YYREEE (reference sequence). This CDR3 contains 14 residues. The DNA for the CDR3 is TGTGCCAGCAATGTGCCAGGGGGCGCCGGTGAAGCTTTCTTT. Translation: CASNVPGGAGEAFF.

The gene calls are TRBV7-2 and TRBJ1-2; the match to TRBD1 covers 8 bases. Germline CDR1 is SGHTA and CDR2 is FQGNSA. V was clipped by 3 bases and J by 7 bases; unmatched bases: 4. This CDR3 region has 13 residues. For the CDR3, the DNA is TGTGCCAGCAGCTTGTCGGGACAGGCTGGCTACACCTTC. Its translation is CASSLSGQAGYTF.

This clone appeared once. The chain links TRBV12-3 or TRBV12-4 to TRBJ1-2; no definite D call. Trimming stripped 5 bases from V and 5 bases from J, with 12 bases between. CDR3 length: 13 residues. The CDR3 region has the DNA TGTGCCAGCAGTCGAGGCGGACTTTATGGCTACACCTTC. Protein product: CASSRGGLYGYTF.

V usage is TRBV11-2 and J usage is TRBJ1-4; D gene uncertain. Trimming stripped 4 bases from V and 4 bases from J, with 13 bases between. Germline values: CDR1 SGHAT, CDR2 FQNNGV. The CDR3 consists of 15 residues. The CDR3 sequence: CASSWGRGDNEKLFF. In DNA form, the CDR3 reads TGTGCCAGCAGCTGGGGTCGGGGAGATAATGAAAAACTGTTTTTT.

The V call is TRBV11-3, the J call TRBJ2-1; 13 bases agree with TRBD2. V shed 5 bases, J shed 9 bases, and the junction held 10 bases outside the gene matches. The CDR3 covers 16 residues. Germline values: CDR1 SGHNT, CDR2 YENEEA. The CDR3 region is CASSPTSGRVRGEQFF. The CDR3, as DNA: TGTGCCAGCAGCCCTACTAGCGGGAGGGTTCGGGGTGAGCAGTTCTTC. The variable domain in full, with the rest retrieved from reference TRBV11-3 and TRBJ2-1, is EAGVVQSPRYKIIEKKQPVAFWCNPISGHNTLYWYLQNLGQGPELLIRYENEEAVDDSQLPKDRFSAERLKGVDSTLKIQPAELGDSAVYLCASSPTSGRVRGEQFFGPGTRLTVL.

A single count supports this clone. The J gene is TRBJ2-5, the V gene TRBV19, with 10 bases matching TRBD1. The CDR3 totals 14 residues. Germline V gene data show CDR1 as LNHDA and CDR2 as SQIVND (reference sequence). V shed 5 bases and J 2 bases; nucleotides not matched to a gene: 2. CDR3 sequence (DNA): TGTGCCAGTAGTCGGACAGGGGGGCAAGAGACCCAGTACTTC. It yields the protein CASSRTGGQETQYF.

This clone has only a few counts. The chain is built from TRBV29-1 and TRBJ2-3, with D unclear. Trimming left V 7 bases short and J 5 bases short, with 7 bases between. CDR1 and CDR2 (germline): SQVTM, ANQGSEA. CDR3 length: 10 amino acids. The CDR3 region has the DNA TGCAGCGCCCCTAGAGATACGCAGTATTTT. It translates to CSAPRDTQYF.